One sample yielded the 4 T cell receptor beta chains listed below, sequenced in a study of blood T cell repertoires in COVID-19. TCRdb's table, derived via immunoSEQ multiplex PCR, lists solely in-frame clones and lacks some. Of some 150,000 clones in the sample, roughly four fifths were seen once. The sample taken for sequencing was peripheral blood. All receptors derive from a woman older than 75 in a cohort sampled during active or convalescent COVID-19.

The CDR3 spells CASSFRALGRNTGELFF. CDR3 bases: TGCGCCAGCAGCTTTCGTGCCCTGGGCAGAAACACCGGGGAGCTGTTTTTT. This sequence joins TRBV5-1 and TRBJ2-2; D remains ambiguous. The CDR3 runs 17 residues. Germline-derived CDR1 and CDR2 are SGHRS and YFSETQ. Between the trimmed V and J ends, which lost 2 bases and 2 bases, there was a span of 16 bases.

This chain uses TRBV7-9 with TRBJ1-1, with D unresolved. Trimming pared 2 bases from V and 10 bases from J, leaving 14 bases between. In germline, CDR1 is SEHNR, CDR2 FQNEAQ (reference sequence). This CDR3 region has 13 residues. CDR3 in DNA: TGTGCCAGCAGCTTAAACTCCGCCGAGGGAGCTTTCTTT. It codes for CASSLNSAEGAFF.

This clone was picked up a small number of times. V gene TRBV18 combines with J gene TRBJ2-6, with D perhaps TRBD2 (5 bases). Germline V gives CDR1 KGHSH, CDR2 LQKENI. V lost 0 bases and J 0 bases, leaving 9 bases between the germline ends. This CDR3 contains 17 residues. The CDR3 nucleotides read TGTGCCAGCTCACCACCGAGGGCTAACTCTGGGGCCAACGTCCTGACTTTC. It translates to CASSPPRANSGANVLTF.

This clone was found once. The chain recombines TRBV29-1 with TRBJ1-2; perhaps TRBD1 as D (5 bases). Trimming cost V 4 bases and J 7 bases, with 22 bases left between them. The V gene's germline CDR1 is SQVTM and CDR2 ANQGSEA. CDR3 length: 15 residues. The CDR3 here is CSVGGEGSFYSGYTF. DNA of the CDR3: TGCAGCGTTGGAGGGGAGGGGTCCTTTTATTCTGGCTACACCTTC.